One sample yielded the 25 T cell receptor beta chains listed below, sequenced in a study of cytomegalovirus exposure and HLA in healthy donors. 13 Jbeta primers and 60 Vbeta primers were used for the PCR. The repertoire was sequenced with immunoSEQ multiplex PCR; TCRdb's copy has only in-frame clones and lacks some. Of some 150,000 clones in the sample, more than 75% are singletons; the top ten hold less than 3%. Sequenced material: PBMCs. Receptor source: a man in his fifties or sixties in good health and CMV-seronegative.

The CDR3 nucleotides read TGTGCCAGCAGGAGGGACAGGGGGCCCGATACGCAGTATTTT. As protein: CASRRDRGPDTQYF. The V call is TRBV2, the J call TRBJ2-3, with 12 bases identical to TRBD1. Germline assignment: CDR1 SNHLY and CDR2 FYNNEI. V dropped 6 bases and J dropped 6; count of bases not matched to a gene: 4. This CDR3 is 14 amino acids long.

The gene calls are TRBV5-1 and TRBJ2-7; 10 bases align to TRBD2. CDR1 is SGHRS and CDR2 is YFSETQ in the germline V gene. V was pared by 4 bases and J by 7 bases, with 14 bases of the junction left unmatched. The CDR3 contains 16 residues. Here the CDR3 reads CASSLGPVAGGLEQYF. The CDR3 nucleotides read TGCGCCAGCAGCCTAGGTCCGGTAGCGGGAGGATTAGAGCAGTACTTC.

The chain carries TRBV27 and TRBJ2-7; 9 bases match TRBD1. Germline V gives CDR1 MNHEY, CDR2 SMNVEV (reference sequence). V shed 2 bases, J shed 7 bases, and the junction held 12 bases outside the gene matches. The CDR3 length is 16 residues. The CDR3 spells CASSLRQGVGFGEQYF. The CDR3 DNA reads TGTGCCAGCAGTTTACGACAGGGGGTAGGGTTTGGGGAGCAGTACTTC.

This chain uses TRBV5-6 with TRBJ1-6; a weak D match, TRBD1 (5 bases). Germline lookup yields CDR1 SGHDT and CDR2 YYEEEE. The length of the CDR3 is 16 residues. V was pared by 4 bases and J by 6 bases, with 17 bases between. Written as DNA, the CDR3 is TGTGCCAGCAGCACCCGACGGGGGGTTAGTAATTCACCCCTCCACTTT. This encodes CASSTRRGVSNSPLHF.

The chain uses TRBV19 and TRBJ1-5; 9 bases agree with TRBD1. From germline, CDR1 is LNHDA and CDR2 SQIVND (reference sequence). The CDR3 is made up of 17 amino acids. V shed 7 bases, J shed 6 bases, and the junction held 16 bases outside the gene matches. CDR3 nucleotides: TGTGCCAGTACCTCCCGGGGGACAGGGCAATCCTCTCAGCCCCAGCATTTT. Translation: CASTSRGTGQSSQPQHF.

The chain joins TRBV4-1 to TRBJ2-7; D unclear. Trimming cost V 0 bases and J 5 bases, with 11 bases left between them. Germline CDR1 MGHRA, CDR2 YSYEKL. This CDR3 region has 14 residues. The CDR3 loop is CASSQDGQLHEQYF. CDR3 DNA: TGCGCCAGCAGCCAAGATGGCCAGTTGCACGAGCAGTACTTC.

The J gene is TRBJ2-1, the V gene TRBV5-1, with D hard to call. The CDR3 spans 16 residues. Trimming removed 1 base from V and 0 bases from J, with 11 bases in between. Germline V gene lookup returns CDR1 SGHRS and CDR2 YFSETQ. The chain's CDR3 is CASSLPAERSYNEQFF. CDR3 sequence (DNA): TGCGCCAGCAGCTTGCCGGCCGAGCGCTCCTACAATGAGCAGTTCTTC.

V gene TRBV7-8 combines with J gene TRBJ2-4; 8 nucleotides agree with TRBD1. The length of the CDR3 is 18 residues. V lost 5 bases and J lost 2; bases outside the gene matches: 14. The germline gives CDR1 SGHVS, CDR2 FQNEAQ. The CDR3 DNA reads TGTGCCAGCAGCCCTGCGACAGGGGCGATCCTTACCAAAAACATTCAGTACTTC. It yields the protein CASSPATGAILTKNIQYF. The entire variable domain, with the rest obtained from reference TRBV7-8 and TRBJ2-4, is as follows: GAGVSQSPRYKVAKRGQDVALRCDPISGHVSLFWYQQALGQGPEFLTYFQNEAQLDKSGLPSDRFFAERPEGSVSTLKIQRTQQEDSAVYLCASSPATGAILTKNIQYFGAGTRLSVL.

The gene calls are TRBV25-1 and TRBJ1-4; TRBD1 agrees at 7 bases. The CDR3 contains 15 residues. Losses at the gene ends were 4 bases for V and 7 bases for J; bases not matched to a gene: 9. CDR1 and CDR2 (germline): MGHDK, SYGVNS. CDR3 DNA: TGTGCCAGCAGTGTCCTCCGGGACAGACTTGAAAAACTGTTTTTT. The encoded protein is CASSVLRDRLEKLFF.

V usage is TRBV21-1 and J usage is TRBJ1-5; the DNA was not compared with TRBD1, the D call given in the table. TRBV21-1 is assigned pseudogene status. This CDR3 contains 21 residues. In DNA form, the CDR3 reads TGTGCCAGCAGCAAACTTAACCCCGGGACAGGGGGCAGGGGTGGCAATCAGCCCCAGCATTTT. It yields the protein CASSKLNPGTGGRGGNQPQHF.

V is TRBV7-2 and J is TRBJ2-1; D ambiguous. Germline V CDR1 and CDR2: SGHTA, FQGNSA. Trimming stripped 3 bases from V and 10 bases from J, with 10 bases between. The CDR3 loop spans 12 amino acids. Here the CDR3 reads CASSLAEYEQFF. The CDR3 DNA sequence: TGTGCCAGCAGCTTGGCGGAGTACGAGCAGTTCTTC.

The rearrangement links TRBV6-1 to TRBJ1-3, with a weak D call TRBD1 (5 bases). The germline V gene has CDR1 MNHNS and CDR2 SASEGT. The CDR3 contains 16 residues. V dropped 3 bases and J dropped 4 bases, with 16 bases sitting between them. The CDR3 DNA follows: TGTGCCAGCAGTGATTCGGGCAGGGAATTGGGAAACACCATATATTTT. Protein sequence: CASSDSGRELGNTIYF.

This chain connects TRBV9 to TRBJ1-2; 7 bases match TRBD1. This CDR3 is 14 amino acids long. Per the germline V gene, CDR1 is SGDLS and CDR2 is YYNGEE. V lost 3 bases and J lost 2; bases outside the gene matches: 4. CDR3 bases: TGTGCCAGCAGCGCGGGACAGTTAAACTATGGCTACACCTTC. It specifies CASSAGQLNYGYTF.

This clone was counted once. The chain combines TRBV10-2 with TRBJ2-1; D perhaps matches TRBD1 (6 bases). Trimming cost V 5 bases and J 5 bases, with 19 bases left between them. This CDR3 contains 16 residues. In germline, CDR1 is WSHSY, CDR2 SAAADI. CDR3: CASSPRQVSANNEQFF. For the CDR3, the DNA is TGCGCCAGCAGTCCCAGACAGGTGTCTGCGAACAATGAGCAGTTCTTC.

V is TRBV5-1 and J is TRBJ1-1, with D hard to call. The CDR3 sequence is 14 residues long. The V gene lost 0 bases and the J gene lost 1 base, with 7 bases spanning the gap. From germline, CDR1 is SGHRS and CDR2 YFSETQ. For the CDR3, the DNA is TGCGCCAGCAGCTTGGGGCCGCAGAACACTGAAGCTTTCTTT. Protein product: CASSLGPQNTEAFF.

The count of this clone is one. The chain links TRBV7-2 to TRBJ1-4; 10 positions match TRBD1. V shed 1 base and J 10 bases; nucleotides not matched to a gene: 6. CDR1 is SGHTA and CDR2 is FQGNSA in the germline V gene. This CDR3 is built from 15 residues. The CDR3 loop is CASSLGQGASRKLFF. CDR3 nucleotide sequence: TGTGCCAGCAGCTTAGGACAGGGGGCTTCCCGAAAACTGTTTTTT.

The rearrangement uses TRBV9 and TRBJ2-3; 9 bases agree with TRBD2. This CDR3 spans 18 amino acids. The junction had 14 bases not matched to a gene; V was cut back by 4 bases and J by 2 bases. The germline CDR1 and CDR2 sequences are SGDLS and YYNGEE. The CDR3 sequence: CASSSRVSGGHPTDTQYF. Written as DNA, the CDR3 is TGTGCCAGCAGCTCCCGGGTTAGCGGGGGCCACCCCACAGATACGCAGTATTTT.

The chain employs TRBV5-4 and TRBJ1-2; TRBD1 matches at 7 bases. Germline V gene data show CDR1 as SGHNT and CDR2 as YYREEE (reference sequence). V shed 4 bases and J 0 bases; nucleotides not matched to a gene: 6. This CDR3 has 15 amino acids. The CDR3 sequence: CASSPGTATNYGYTF. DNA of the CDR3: TGTGCCAGCAGCCCCGGGACAGCCACTAACTATGGCTACACCTTC.

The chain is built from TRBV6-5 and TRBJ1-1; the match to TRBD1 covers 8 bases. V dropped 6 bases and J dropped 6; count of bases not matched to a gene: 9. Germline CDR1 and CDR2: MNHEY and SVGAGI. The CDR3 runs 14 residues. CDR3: CASRESRGPSEAFF. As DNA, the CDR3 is TGTGCCAGCAGGGAAAGCAGGGGGCCTTCTGAAGCTTTCTTT.

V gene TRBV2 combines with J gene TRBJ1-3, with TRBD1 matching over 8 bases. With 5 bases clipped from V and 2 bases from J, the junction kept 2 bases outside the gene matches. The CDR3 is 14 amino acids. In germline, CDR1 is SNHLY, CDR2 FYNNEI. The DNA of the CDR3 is TGTGCCAGCAGTACACAGGGGGCTGGAAACACCATATATTTT. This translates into CASSTQGAGNTIYF. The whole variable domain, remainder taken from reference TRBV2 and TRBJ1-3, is EPEVTQTPSHQVTQMGQEVILRCVPISNHLYFYWYRQILGQKVEFLVSFYNNEISEKSEIFDDQFSVERPDGSNFTLKIRSTKLEDSAMYFCASSTQGAGNTIYFGEGSWLTVV.

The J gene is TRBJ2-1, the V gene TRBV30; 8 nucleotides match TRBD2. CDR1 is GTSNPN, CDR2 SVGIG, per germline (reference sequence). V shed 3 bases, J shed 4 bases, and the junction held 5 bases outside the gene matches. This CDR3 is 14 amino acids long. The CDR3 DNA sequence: TGTGCCTGGAGGAGGGGCGGGGGGTACAATGAGCAGTTCTTC. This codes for CAWRRGGGYNEQFF.

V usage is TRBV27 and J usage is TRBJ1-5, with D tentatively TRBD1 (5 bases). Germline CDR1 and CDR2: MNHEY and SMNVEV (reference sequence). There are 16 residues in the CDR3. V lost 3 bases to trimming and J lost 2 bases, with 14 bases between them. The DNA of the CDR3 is TGTGCCAGCAGTTTGGGGTACCAAGGGGGCAATCAGCCCCAGCATTTT. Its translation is CASSLGYQGGNQPQHF.

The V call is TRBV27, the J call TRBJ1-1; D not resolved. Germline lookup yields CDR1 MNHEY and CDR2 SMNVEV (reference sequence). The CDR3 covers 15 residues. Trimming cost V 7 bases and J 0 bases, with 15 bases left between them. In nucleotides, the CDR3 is TGTGCCAGCAACCCCCTGGGAGACATGAACACTGAAGCTTTCTTT. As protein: CASNPLGDMNTEAFF.

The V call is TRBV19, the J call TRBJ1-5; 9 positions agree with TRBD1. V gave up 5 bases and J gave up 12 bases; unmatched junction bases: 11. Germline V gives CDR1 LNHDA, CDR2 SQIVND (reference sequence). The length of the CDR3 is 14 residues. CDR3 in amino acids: CASSPQTTGGFQHF. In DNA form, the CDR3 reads TGTGCCAGTAGTCCACAGACAACAGGGGGCTTCCAGCATTTT.

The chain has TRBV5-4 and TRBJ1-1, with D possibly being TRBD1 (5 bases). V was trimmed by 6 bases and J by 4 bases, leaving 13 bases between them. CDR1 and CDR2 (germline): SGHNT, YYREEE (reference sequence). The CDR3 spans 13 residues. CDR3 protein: CASIPRGGTEAFF. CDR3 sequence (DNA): TGTGCCAGCATCCCCCGGGGGGGCACTGAAGCTTTCTTT.